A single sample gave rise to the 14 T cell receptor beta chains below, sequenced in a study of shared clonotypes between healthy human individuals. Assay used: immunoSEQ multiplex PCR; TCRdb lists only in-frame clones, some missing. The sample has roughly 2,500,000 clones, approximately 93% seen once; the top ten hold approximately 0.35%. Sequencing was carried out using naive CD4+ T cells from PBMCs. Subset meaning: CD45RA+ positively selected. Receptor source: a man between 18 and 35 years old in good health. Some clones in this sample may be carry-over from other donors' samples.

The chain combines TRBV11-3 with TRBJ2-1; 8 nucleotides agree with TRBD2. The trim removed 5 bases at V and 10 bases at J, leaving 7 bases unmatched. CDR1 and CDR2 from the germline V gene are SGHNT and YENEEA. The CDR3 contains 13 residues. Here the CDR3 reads CASSAGRAWEQFF. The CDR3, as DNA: TGTGCCAGCAGCGCCGGGAGGGCCTGGGAGCAGTTCTTC.

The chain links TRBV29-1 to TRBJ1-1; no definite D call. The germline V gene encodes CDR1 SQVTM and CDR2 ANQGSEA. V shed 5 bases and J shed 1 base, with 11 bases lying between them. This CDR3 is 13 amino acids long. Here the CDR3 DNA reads TGCAGCGTTCGAGGGAAGGGGAACACTGAAGCTTTCTTT. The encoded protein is CSVRGKGNTEAFF. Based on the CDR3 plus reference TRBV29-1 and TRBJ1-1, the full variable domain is SAVISQKPSRDICQRGTSLTIQCQVDSQVTMMFWYRQQPGQSLTLIATANQGSEATYESGFVIDKFPISRPNLTFSTLTVSNMSPEDSSIYLCSVRGKGNTEAFFGQGTRLTVV.

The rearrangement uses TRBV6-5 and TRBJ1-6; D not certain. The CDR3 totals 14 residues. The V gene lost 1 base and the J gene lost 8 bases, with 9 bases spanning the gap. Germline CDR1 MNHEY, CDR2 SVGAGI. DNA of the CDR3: TGTGCCAGCAGTTACTGGGGAGCCCATTCACCCCTCCACTTT. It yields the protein CASSYWGAHSPLHF.

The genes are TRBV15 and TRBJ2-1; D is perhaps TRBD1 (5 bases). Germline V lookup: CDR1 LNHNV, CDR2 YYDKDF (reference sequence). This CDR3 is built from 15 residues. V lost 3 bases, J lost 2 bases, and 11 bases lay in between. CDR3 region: CATSSDSAAYNEQFF. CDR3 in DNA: TGTGCCACCAGCAGTGACAGCGCGGCCTACAATGAGCAGTTCTTC.

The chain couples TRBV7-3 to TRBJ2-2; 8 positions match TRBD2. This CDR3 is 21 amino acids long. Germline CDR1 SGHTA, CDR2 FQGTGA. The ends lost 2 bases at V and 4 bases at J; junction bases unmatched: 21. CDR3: CASSLLGFARSGSVGTGELFF. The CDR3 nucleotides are TGTGCCAGCAGCTTATTGGGTTTTGCTCGGAGCGGGAGCGTAGGCACCGGGGAGCTGTTTTTT. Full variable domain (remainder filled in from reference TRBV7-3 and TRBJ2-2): GAGVSQTPSNKVTEKGKYVELRCDPISGHTALYWYRQSLGQGPEFLIYFQGTGAADDSGLPNDRFFAVRPEGSVSTLKIQRTERGDSAVYLCASSLLGFARSGSVGTGELFFGEGSRLTVL.

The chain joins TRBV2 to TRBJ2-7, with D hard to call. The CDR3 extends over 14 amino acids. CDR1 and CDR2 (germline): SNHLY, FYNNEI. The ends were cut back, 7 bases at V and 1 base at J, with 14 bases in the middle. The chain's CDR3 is CASNVAQSSYEQYF. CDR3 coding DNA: TGTGCCAGCAATGTGGCCCAATCATCCTACGAGCAGTACTTC.

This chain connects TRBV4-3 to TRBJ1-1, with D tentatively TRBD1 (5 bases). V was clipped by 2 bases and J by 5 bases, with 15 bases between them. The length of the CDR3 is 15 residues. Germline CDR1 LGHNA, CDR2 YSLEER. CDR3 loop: CASSQSIGGRTEAFF. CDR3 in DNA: TGCGCCAGCAGCCAATCTATCGGGGGTAGGACTGAAGCTTTCTTT.

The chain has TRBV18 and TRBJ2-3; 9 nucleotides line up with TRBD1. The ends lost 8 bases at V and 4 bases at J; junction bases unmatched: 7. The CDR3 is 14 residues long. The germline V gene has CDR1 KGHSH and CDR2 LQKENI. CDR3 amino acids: CASAGQGTPDTQYF. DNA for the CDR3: TGTGCCAGCGCCGGACAGGGGACTCCAGATACGCAGTATTTT.

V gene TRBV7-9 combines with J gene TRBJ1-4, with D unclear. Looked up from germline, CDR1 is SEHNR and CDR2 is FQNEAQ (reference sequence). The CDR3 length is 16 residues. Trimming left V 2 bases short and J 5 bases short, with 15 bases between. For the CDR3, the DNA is TGTGCCAGCAGCTTAAGTTTCGGACCCCCAAATGAAAAACTGTTTTTT. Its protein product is CASSLSFGPPNEKLFF. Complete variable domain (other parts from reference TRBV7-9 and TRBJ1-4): DTGVSQNPRHKITKRGQNVTFRCDPISEHNRLYWYRQTLGQGPEFLTYFQNEAQLEKSRLLSDRFSAERPKGSFSTLEIQRTEQGDSAMYLCASSLSFGPPNEKLFFGSGTQLSVL.

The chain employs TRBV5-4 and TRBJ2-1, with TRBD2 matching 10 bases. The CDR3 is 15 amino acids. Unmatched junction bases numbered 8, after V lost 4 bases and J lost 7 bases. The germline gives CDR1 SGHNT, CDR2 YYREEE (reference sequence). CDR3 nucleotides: TGTGCCAGCAGCCAAGCTAGCGGGAGTGAAAATGAGCAGTTCTTC. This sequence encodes CASSQASGSENEQFF.

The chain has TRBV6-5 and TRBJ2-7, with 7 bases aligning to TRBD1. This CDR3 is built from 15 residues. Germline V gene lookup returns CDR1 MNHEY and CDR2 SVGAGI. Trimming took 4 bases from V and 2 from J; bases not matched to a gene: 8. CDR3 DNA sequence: TGTGCCAGCAGTTCCAGGGGGTCTGGGACCTACGAGCAGTACTTC. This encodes CASSSRGSGTYEQYF.

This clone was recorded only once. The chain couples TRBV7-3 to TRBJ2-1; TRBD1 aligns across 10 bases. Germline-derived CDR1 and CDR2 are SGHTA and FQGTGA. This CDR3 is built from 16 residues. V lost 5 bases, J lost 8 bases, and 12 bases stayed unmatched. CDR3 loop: CASSTPETGGFHEQFF. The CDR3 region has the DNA TGTGCCAGCAGCACCCCCGAGACAGGGGGCTTTCATGAGCAGTTCTTC.

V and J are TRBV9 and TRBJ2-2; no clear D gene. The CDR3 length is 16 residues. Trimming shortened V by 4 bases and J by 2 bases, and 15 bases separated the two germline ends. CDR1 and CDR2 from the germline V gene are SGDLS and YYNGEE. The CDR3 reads CASSSDPKVNTGELFF. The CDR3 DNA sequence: TGTGCCAGCAGCTCGGATCCCAAGGTTAACACCGGGGAGCTGTTTTTT.

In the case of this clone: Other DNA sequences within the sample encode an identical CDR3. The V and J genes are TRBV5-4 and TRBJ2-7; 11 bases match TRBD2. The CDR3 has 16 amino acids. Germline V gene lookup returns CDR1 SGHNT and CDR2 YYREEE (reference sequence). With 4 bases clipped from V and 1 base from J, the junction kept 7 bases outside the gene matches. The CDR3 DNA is TGTGCCAGCAGCAAACCCGGGACTAGCGGATCCTACGAGCAGTACTTC. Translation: CASSKPGTSGSYEQYF.